This TCR beta chain was sequenced for a study of T cells of healthy individuals. From germline, CDR1 is LGHDT and CDR2 YNNKEL (reference sequence). This CDR3 region has 16 residues. The J segment lost 5 bases and the V segment lost 1 base, leaving 5 bases of the junction unmatched. TCRdb called the 5' RACE reads again in MiXCR, with one record for every CDR3 protein. The sample yields 53,000 or so distinct CDR3 sequences, roughly 15% seen once. This clonotype came up a few times. This TCR came from a human donor in good health. The rearrangement uses TRBV3-1 and TRBJ2-5, with TRBD2 identical over 12 bases. The CDR3 region is CASSQGLAGGLETQYF. CDR3 coding DNA: TGTGCCAGCAGCCAAGGTCTAGCGGGAGGGCTGGAGACCCAGTACTTC.